One sample yielded the 15 T cell receptor beta chains listed below, sequenced in a study of OX40 agonist ivuxolimab in advanced cancers. The method was immunoSEQ multiplex PCR; TCRdb's version includes in-frame clones alone and lacks a portion of them. Counted here are more than 65,000 clones, 85% occurring once; the ten biggest clones make up roughly 15%. Sequenced material: CD4+ or CD8+ T cells sorted from blood, taken in a trial of the OX40 agonist ivuxolimab. These receptors were taken from an adult with an advanced solid tumor such as melanoma, head and neck, liver or kidney cancer.

Turning to this clone: Germline and junction disagree at one end, which may indicate a read error. This chain links TRBV7-7 with TRBJ2-3; TRBD1 matches 9 bases. The germline gives CDR1 SSHAT, CDR2 FNYEAQ (reference sequence). The CDR3 runs 15 residues. CDR3 sequence reads: CASSSGQGPQDTQYF. In DNA, the CDR3 is TGTGCTAGCAGCTCGGGACAGGGTCCCCAAGATACGCAGTATTTT.

This clone was counted once. This chain uses TRBV9 with TRBJ2-3, with TRBD2 matching 11 bases. The CDR3 is 14 residues long. The J segment lost 10 bases and the V segment lost 2 bases, leaving 6 bases of the junction unmatched. The germline V gene encodes CDR1 SGDLS and CDR2 YYNGEE. The DNA for the CDR3 is TGTGCCAGCAGCGTCATCGGGACTAGCGGTCCGCAGTATTTT. Amino acids: CASSVIGTSGPQYF. Full variable domain (rest looked up from reference TRBV9 and TRBJ2-3): DSGVTQTPKHLITATGQRVTLRCSPRSGDLSVYWYQQSLDQGLQFLIQYYNGEERAKGNILERFSAQQFPDLHSELNLSSLELGDSALYFCASSVIGTSGPQYFGPGTRLTVL.

The chain joins TRBV6-5 to TRBJ1-6, with 9 bases identical to TRBD1. In germline, CDR1 is MNHEY, CDR2 SVGAGI. The CDR3 is 14 amino acids. The J segment lost 10 bases and the V segment lost 5 bases, leaving 6 bases of the junction unmatched. The CDR3 loop is CASSRGQGSSPLHF. Written as DNA, the CDR3 is TGTGCCAGCAGTCGAGGACAGGGGAGCTCACCCCTCCACTTT.

This clone was recorded a few times. The V and J genes are TRBV9 and TRBJ2-1, with a possible D match to TRBD1 (6 bases). The CDR3 has 17 amino acids. Germline V CDR1 and CDR2: SGDLS, YYNGEE. Deletions cut 3 bases from V and 0 bases from J, with 16 bases between. For the CDR3, the DNA is TGTGCCAGCAGCGACCAAGGGACAAGGAGCTCCTACAATGAGCAGTTCTTC. It is translated as CASSDQGTRSSYNEQFF.

The V call is TRBV2, the J call TRBJ2-1; 10 bases align to TRBD2. The V gene's germline CDR1 is SNHLY and CDR2 FYNNEI. The CDR3 runs 16 residues. V was clipped by 5 bases and J by 7 bases; unmatched bases: 11. Here the CDR3 DNA reads TGTGCCAGCAGTCTCGTGAGGGCTAGCGGGAGTAATGAGCAGTTCTTC. It encodes CASSLVRASGSNEQFF. The whole variable domain, remainder taken from reference TRBV2 and TRBJ2-1, is EPEVTQTPSHQVTQMGQEVILRCVPISNHLYFYWYRQILGQKVEFLVSFYNNEISEKSEIFDDQFSVERPDGSNFTLKIRSTKLEDSAMYFCASSLVRASGSNEQFFGPGTRLTVL.

This chain connects TRBV6-5 to TRBJ1-4, with D unclear. The CDR3 extends over 14 amino acids. Germline-derived CDR1 and CDR2 are MNHEY and SVGAGI. Trimming stripped 5 bases from V and 8 bases from J, with 15 bases between. CDR3 in DNA: TGTGCCAGCAGTAAGGCATCAGTAGGAGAAAAACTGTTTTTT. Encoded protein: CASSKASVGEKLFF.

The V and J genes are TRBV2 and TRBJ1-4; 7 nucleotides line up with TRBD1. The CDR3 has 16 amino acids. Unmatched junction bases numbered 10, after V lost 5 bases and J lost 4 bases. CDR1 is SNHLY and CDR2 is FYNNEI in the germline V gene. Here the CDR3 reads CASSIRDSFYNEKLFF. In DNA form, the CDR3 reads TGTGCCAGCAGTATACGGGACAGCTTCTATAATGAAAAACTGTTTTTT.

The CDR3: CASSLEGTGFGTGELFF. CDR3 sequence (DNA): TGCGCCAGCAGCTTGGAAGGGACAGGGTTCGGCACCGGGGAGCTGTTTTTT. V and J are TRBV5-1 and TRBJ2-2; 9 bases map to TRBD1. This CDR3 comprises 17 residues. CDR1 SGHRS and CDR2 YFSETQ come from the germline V gene. Unmatched junction bases numbered 7, after V lost 0 bases and J lost 4 bases.

The count of this clone is one. The chain carries TRBV4-2 and TRBJ2-5; 8 bases are a match to TRBD2. Germline V gene lookup returns CDR1 LGHNA and CDR2 YNFKEQ. The CDR3 contains 13 residues. V trimming: 4 bases; J trimming: 10 bases; junction bases outside the gene matches: 8. The CDR3 nucleotides are TGTGCCAGCAGCCCGGTCGGGAGGGAGGGCCAGTACTTC. Amino acid sequence: CASSPVGREGQYF.

The CDR3: CASSDRVRPSSRSYEQYF. In nucleotides, the CDR3 is TGTGCCAGCAGTGACAGGGTCCGACCCTCTAGTCGGTCCTACGAGCAGTACTTC. This chain uses TRBV6-1 with TRBJ2-7; the D gene is possibly TRBD1 (5 bases). There are 18 residues in the CDR3. V was shortened by 3 bases and J by 1 base, with 22 bases between the two germline ends. CDR1 and CDR2 from the germline V gene are MNHNS and SASEGT.

The chain recombines TRBV10-2 with TRBJ1-4; possible D gene TRBD1, 6 bases. The germline CDR1 and CDR2 sequences are WSHSY and SAAADI. The ends were cut back, 1 base at V and 8 bases at J, with 17 bases in the middle. CDR3 length equals 16 residues. The CDR3 nucleotides are TGCGCCAGCAGTGAGTGGGCAGGGGTGTGGGGCGAAAAACTGTTTTTT. As protein: CASSEWAGVWGEKLFF.

The chain joins TRBV10-3 to TRBJ1-5, with D perhaps matching TRBD1 (6 bases). Germline V gene data show CDR1 as ENHRY and CDR2 as SYGVKD. This CDR3 comprises 15 residues. Trimming cost V 3 bases and J 4 bases, with 13 bases left between them. The CDR3 region has the DNA TGTGCCATCAGTGAAAAGGGGGACGGTAATCAGCCCCAGCATTTT. This codes for CAISEKGDGNQPQHF.

In nucleotides, the CDR3 is TGCGCCAGCAAACTGCTACTAGCGGGAGGACGCAATGAGCAGTTCTTC. Protein product: CASKLLLAGGRNEQFF. The genes are TRBV5-1 and TRBJ2-1; TRBD2 matches at 12 bases. The CDR3 is 16 amino acids. Looked up from germline, CDR1 is SGHRS and CDR2 is YFSETQ. V was pared by 6 bases and J by 6 bases, with 10 bases of the junction left unmatched.

The chain employs TRBV7-2 and TRBJ2-3; 10 bases match TRBD2. Germline CDR1 SGHTA, CDR2 FQGNSA. Trimming cost V 2 bases and J 3 bases; bases outside gene matches: 8. CDR3 length: 17 residues. As DNA, the CDR3 is TGTGCCAGCAGCTTATGGGCTAGCGGGAGTGGTACAGATACGCAGTATTTT. It yields the protein CASSLWASGSGTDTQYF.

This chain connects TRBV4-2 to TRBJ1-1, with 12 bases lining up with TRBD1. The CDR3 is 18 amino acids. V trimming: 5 bases; J trimming: 3 bases; junction bases outside the gene matches: 13. Germline V gives CDR1 LGHNA, CDR2 YNFKEQ. The CDR3 bases are TGTGCCAGCAGCACAAGTTACCGGGACAGGGGGCATGACACTGAAGCTTTCTTT. Its protein product is CASSTSYRDRGHDTEAFF.